This T cell receptor (beta chain) was obtained from a study of T cells in localized non-small cell lung cancer. Study-level findings and limits: Overall survival was longer when the density of T cells in the blood was higher. The greatest T cell clonality was found in uninvolved adjacent lung (higher than in tumor).

TCRdb keeps only in-frame clones here, not all; method: immunoSEQ multiplex PCR. Of around 94,000 clones detected, roughly 90% appear once; the ten largest clones hold roughly 15%. Trimming stripped 3 bases from V and 3 bases from J, with 8 bases between. The CDR3 loop spans 13 amino acids. CDR1 and CDR2 from the germline V gene are LNHDA and SQIVND (reference sequence). With respect to this clone: Its antigen is not identified.

This sample comprised peripheral blood, obtained before any cancer treatment. The receptor was isolated from a man between 40 and 75 years old with stage I squamous cell lung carcinoma. The chain recombines TRBV19 with TRBJ1-1, with D possibly being TRBD1 (6 bases). The CDR3 region is CASSIRQDTEAFF. The CDR3 DNA sequence: TGTGCCAGTAGTATTCGACAGGACACTGAAGCTTTCTTT.